These T cell receptor beta chains were read from a single sample in a study of shared clonotypes between healthy human individuals. The protocol was immunoSEQ multiplex PCR, while the TCRdb copy is restricted to in-frame clones and leaves out a portion. The table records about 1.1 million clones, approximately 80% of them present only once. The sequenced sample consisted of memory CD4+ T cells from PBMCs. The receptors were sampled from a man aged 18 to 29 in good health. Some clones in this sample may be carry-over from other donors' samples. CDR3s include the opening cysteine and the closing phenylalanine or tryptophan. D genes are given only for firm matches. Expanded clones get a size class; other rows say once, few or many, or leave the size out.

TRBJ1-3 . TRBV5-1 TRBD1 TGCGCCAGCAGCTTAGGGACAGTCGACTCTGGAAACACCATATATTTT CASSLGTVDSGNTIYF
TRBJ1-3 . TRBV30 . TGTGCCTGGAGCCCCGGGCTAGGAAACACCATATATTTT CAWSPGLGNTIYF
TRBJ1-3 few TRBV28 TRBD1 TGTGCCAGCAGGACAGGGGTCTCTGGAAACACCATATATTTT CASRTGVSGNTIYF
TRBJ2-7 . TRBV29-1 . TGCAGCGTTACTCCAGGGGATAGGTCTCTCGAGCAGTACTTC CSVTPGDRSLEQYF
TRBJ2-2 . TRBV5-1 . TGCGCCAGCCTCCCAGGGGTGGGTCACACCGGGGAGCTGTTTTTT CASLPGVGHTGELFF
TRBJ1-5 few TRBV19 . TGTGCCAGTAGTCCAGGGGACGGTCAGCCCCAGCATTTT CASSPGDGQPQHF
TRBJ2-3 . TRBV27 TRBD1 TGTGCCAGCAGTTCGGGACAGACGGCGTTAGGGGGACCCACAGATACGCAGTATTTT CASSSGQTALGGPTDTQYF
TRBJ2-3 few TRBV29-1 TRBD1 TGCAGCGTTGCGGACAGGGGGCTGTCAGATACGCAGTATTTT CSVADRGLSDTQYF
TRBJ2-3 . TRBV27 TRBD2 TGTGCCAGCAGTTTAGGAGTCGGACTAGCGGGAGCAGATACGCAGTATTTT CASSLGVGLAGADTQYF
TRBJ1-1 . TRBV11-2 . TGTGCCAGCACCCTGGTCCGGGGGAAGAACACTGAAGCTTTCTTT CASTLVRGKNTEAFF
TRBJ1-1 . TRBV5-1 . TGCGCCAGCCGCAGGGACCCCAACACTGAAGCTTTCTTT CASRRDPNTEAFF
TRBJ2-1 . TRBV4-1 TRBD2 TGCGCCAGCAGCCCTGGACTAGCGAAGAGCTCCTACAATGAGCAGTTCTTC CASSPGLAKSSYNEQFF
TRBJ2-7 . TRBV5-5 TRBD1 TGTGCCAGCAGCCCAAAAGGGTTGACAGGGGGTGCTATTTACTCCTACGAGCAGTACTTC CASSPKGLTGGAIYSYEQYF
TRBJ1-1 . TRBV5-1 . TGCGCCAGCAGCTTGGACCGTCTGAACACTGAAGCTTTCTTT CASSLDRLNTEAFF
TRBJ1-4 once TRBV5-1 . TGCGCCAGCAGCCTCCGGGGGGCCGATGAAAAACTGTTTTTT CASSLRGADEKLFF
TRBJ1-3 few TRBV5-1 TRBD1 TGCGCCAGCAGCTCTACAGGGGGCAATACCATATATTTT CASSSTGGNTIYF
TRBJ2-1 . TRBV5-1 . TGCGCCAGCAGCTTATTAGTAAATGAGCAGTTCTTC CASSLLVNEQFF
TRBJ2-3 . TRBV29-1 . TGCAGCGTGGGAAGCGGCGCAGATACGCAGTATTTT CSVGSGADTQYF
TRBJ2-7 few TRBV27 . TGTGCCAGCAGCTCTCGGGACCGACCTCAACGGCAGTACTTC CASSSRDRPQRQYF
TRBJ2-2 . TRBV5-1 . TGCGCCAGCAGCTTGGTGACAGACACCGGGGAGCTGTTTTTT CASSLVTDTGELFF
TRBJ1-6 once TRBV9 . TGTGCCAGCAGCTCTCTCACAGTCAATTCACCCCTCCACTTT CASSSLTVNSPLHF
TRBJ2-5 . TRBV15 . TGTGCCACCAGCCAAGAGCCCCACTCCCAAGAGACCCAGTACTTC CATSQEPHSQETQYF
TRBJ1-5 . TRBV27 . TGTGCCAGCAGTTTCCGGGGGTCTACCAATCAGCCCCAGCATTTT CASSFRGSTNQPQHF